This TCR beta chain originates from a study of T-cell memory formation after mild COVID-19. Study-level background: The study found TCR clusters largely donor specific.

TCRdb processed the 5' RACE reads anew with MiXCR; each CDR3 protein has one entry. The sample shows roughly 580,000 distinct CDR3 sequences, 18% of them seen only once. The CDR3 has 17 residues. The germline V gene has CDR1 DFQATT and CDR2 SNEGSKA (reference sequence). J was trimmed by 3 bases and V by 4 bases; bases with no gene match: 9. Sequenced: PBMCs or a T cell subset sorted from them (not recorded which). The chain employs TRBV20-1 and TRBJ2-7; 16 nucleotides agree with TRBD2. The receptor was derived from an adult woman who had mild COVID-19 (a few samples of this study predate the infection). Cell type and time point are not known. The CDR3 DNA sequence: TGCAGTGCTACCCCCGGGACTAGCGGGAGGGCCCTCTACGAGCAGTACTTC. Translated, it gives CSATPGTSGRALYEQYF.